Following are 26 T cell receptor beta chains from one sample sequenced in a study of T-cell memory formation after mild COVID-19. MiXCR, run by TCRdb on the 5' RACE reads, gives a single entry per CDR3 protein. The repertoire includes tens of thousands of distinct CDR3 sequences, over 15% of them detected once, and 30% to 35% sits in the top ten. Sequencing was performed on PBMCs or a T cell subset sorted from them (not recorded which). These receptors were obtained from an adult woman who had mild COVID-19 (a few samples of this study predate the infection). Cell type and time point are not known.

This clonotype was picked up a small number of times. CDR3 residues: CASNKDGYYEQYF. The CDR3 nucleotides read TGTGCCAGCAATAAGGACGGTTACTACGAGCAGTACTTC. This sequence joins TRBV6-5 and TRBJ2-7; no firm D call. This CDR3 region has 13 residues. Germline CDR1 and CDR2: MNHEY and SVGAGI. The V gene lost 7 bases and the J gene lost 3 bases, with 13 bases spanning the gap.

The gene calls are TRBV24-1 and TRBJ1-4; no clear D gene. The germline gives CDR1 KGHDR, CDR2 SFDVKD. The CDR3 is 17 residues long. Trimming shortened V by 5 bases and J by 5 bases, and 20 bases separated the two germline ends. CDR3 region: CATSASEEAGENEKLFF. CDR3 nucleotide sequence: TGTGCCACCAGTGCCTCGGAAGAGGCTGGGGAAAATGAAAAACTGTTTTTT.

This clonotype showed up many times. The CDR3 DNA sequence: TGTGCCAGCAGCTCGACAGGGAGCAGAAGCTCCTACAATGAGCAGTTCTTC. It is translated as CASSSTGSRSSYNEQFF. The V gene is TRBV7-6, the J gene TRBJ2-1; 7 nucleotides line up with TRBD1. V shed 4 bases, J shed 0 bases, and the junction held 9 bases outside the gene matches. CDR1 and CDR2 (germline): SGHVS, FNYEAQ. CDR3 length: 17 residues.

The chain couples TRBV12-3 or TRBV12-4 to TRBJ2-1; 7 bases map to TRBD1. The V and J ends lost 1 base and 6 bases, in that order; junction bases with no gene match: 9. The CDR3 is 16 residues long. This chain's CDR3 is CASSLGGTRGPNEQFF. CDR3 nucleotide sequence: TGTGCCAGCAGTTTAGGGGGGACAAGGGGGCCCAATGAGCAGTTCTTC.

Ten or more counts support this clonotype. The J gene is TRBJ2-3, the V gene TRBV7-7; TRBD2 agrees at 8 bases. The V gene end was trimmed by 1 base and the J gene end by 3 bases; junction bases not matched to a gene: 6. This CDR3 has 16 amino acids. CDR1 and CDR2 from the germline V gene are SSHAT and FNYEAQ (reference sequence). CDR3 residues: CASSLGLAGPTDTQYF. In DNA, the CDR3 is TGTGCCAGCAGCTTAGGATTAGCGGGGCCGACAGATACGCAGTATTTT.

This rearrangement joins TRBV7-6 to TRBJ2-1; 11 bases fit TRBD2. Germline V gene sequence: CDR1 SGHVS, CDR2 FNYEAQ. This CDR3 region has 16 residues. J gave up 5 bases and V 4 bases, and 7 bases lay outside the gene matches. The CDR3 is CASSSDGLAGDNEQFF. CDR3 DNA sequence: TGTGCCAGCAGCTCTGACGGACTAGCGGGCGACAATGAGCAGTTCTTC.

This clonotype has a handful of counts. The chain employs TRBV3-1 and TRBJ2-3; 7 bases align to TRBD1. V was pared by 4 bases and J by 0 bases, with 4 bases of the junction left unmatched. Germline loops: CDR1 LGHDT, CDR2 YNNKEL (reference sequence). This CDR3 comprises 15 residues. CDR3 nucleotides: TGTGCCAGCAGCCTCCAGACAGGGAGCACAGATACGCAGTATTTT. This codes for CASSLQTGSTDTQYF.

This clonotype has a handful of counts. V usage is TRBV7-9 and J usage is TRBJ2-3; possible D gene TRBD1, 5 bases. The germline V and J ends were trimmed by 4 bases and 2 bases, with 16 bases remaining between them. Germline CDR1 is SEHNR and CDR2 is FQNEAQ (reference sequence). This CDR3 contains 16 residues. The CDR3 DNA reads TGTGCCAGCAGCTCCCCGGACCCACAGGTCACAGATACGCAGTATTTT. It yields the protein CASSSPDPQVTDTQYF.

The chain couples TRBV27 to TRBJ2-7, with 9 nucleotides matching TRBD1. The V segment lost 4 bases and the J segment 7 bases; nucleotides outside the gene matches: 8. Germline assignment: CDR1 MNHEY and CDR2 SMNVEV (reference sequence). The CDR3 totals 14 residues. For the CDR3, the DNA is TGTGCCAGCAGTTCCGGGACAGGGTTCAGGGAGCAGTACTTC. Its translation: CASSSGTGFREQYF.

This clonotype showed up just a few times. The CDR3, as DNA: TGTGCCAGTAGTTCCGGGAGTGATGGGTACGAGCAGTACTTC. This translates into CASSSGSDGYEQYF. The chain recombines TRBV19 with TRBJ2-7; TRBD2 might be the D (6 bases). This CDR3 spans 14 amino acids. Per the germline V gene, CDR1 is LNHDA and CDR2 is SQIVND (reference sequence). V was trimmed by 5 bases and J by 4 bases, leaving 15 bases between them. Full variable domain (missing parts from reference TRBV19 and TRBJ2-7): DGGITQSPKYLFRKEGQNVTLSCEQNLNHDAMYWYRQDPGQGLRLIYYSQIVNDFQKGDIAEGYSVSREKKESFPLTVTSAQKNPTAFYLCASSSGSDGYEQYFGPGTRLTVT.

This clonotype was picked up a small number of times. The rearrangement links TRBV29-1 to TRBJ1-2, with unresolved D. This CDR3 has 15 amino acids. Germline-derived CDR1 and CDR2 are SQVTM and ANQGSEA. Trimming left V 6 bases short and J 2 bases short, with 19 bases between. The CDR3 DNA reads as TGCAGCGTGGCGATAGATAGACGGGGAAACTATGGCTACACCTTC. It codes for CSVAIDRRGNYGYTF.

Only a few counts were recorded for this clonotype. J is TRBJ2-7 and V is TRBV27; D is undetermined. Per germline, CDR1 MNHEY and CDR2 SMNVEV (reference sequence). Trimming cost V 0 bases and J 6 bases, with 9 bases left between them. This CDR3 comprises 13 residues. CDR3 in DNA: TGTGCCAGCAGTTTATCCCCGGGCGTCGAGCAGTACTTC. This codes for CASSLSPGVEQYF.

The CDR3 DNA reads as TGTGCCAGCAGCTTAGGGTGGACAGGGGGGTCCTACAATGAGCAGTTCTTC. This gives the protein CASSLGWTGGSYNEQFF. This chain connects TRBV11-2 to TRBJ2-1; 10 bases align to TRBD1. Germline V lookup: CDR1 SGHAT, CDR2 FQNNGV. The trim removed 1 base at V and 1 base at J, leaving 4 bases unmatched. The CDR3 runs 17 residues.

The rearrangement joins TRBV5-1 to TRBJ2-1; 14 bases are a match to TRBD2. The CDR3 is 17 amino acids. Germline CDR1 reads SGHRS; CDR2 reads YFSETQ. V trimming: 3 bases; J trimming: 4 bases; junction bases outside the gene matches: 6. CDR3 sequence: CASSYGLAGGKYNEQFF. The CDR3 DNA reads TGCGCCAGCAGCTATGGACTAGCGGGGGGCAAATACAATGAGCAGTTCTTC.

The chain carries TRBV4-3 and TRBJ2-1; D is ambiguous. Germline loops: CDR1 LGHNA, CDR2 YSLEER. The CDR3 extends over 15 amino acids. V was trimmed by 1 base and J by 2 bases, leaving 9 bases between them. The CDR3 coding sequence is TGCGCCAGCAGCCAAGCCGGACCCGCCTACAATGAGCAGTTCTTC. Its protein product is CASSQAGPAYNEQFF.

This clonotype was found a few times. The chain is built from TRBV7-2 and TRBJ2-1; D unresolved. Trimming left V 2 bases short and J 2 bases short, with 13 bases between. The CDR3 contains 16 residues. In germline, CDR1 is SGHTA, CDR2 FQGNSA. CDR3 protein: CASSLSDPDPYNEQFF. The DNA for the CDR3 is TGTGCCAGCAGCTTATCGGACCCGGATCCCTACAATGAGCAGTTCTTC.

In this sample, this clonotype turned up a few times. This sequence joins TRBV20-1 and TRBJ2-1; D unresolved. Germline-derived CDR1 and CDR2 are DFQATT and SNEGSKA (reference sequence). V was trimmed by 0 bases and J by 7 bases, leaving 13 bases between them. The CDR3 covers 14 residues. This chain's CDR3 is CSARDVTPKNEQFF. The CDR3 DNA sequence: TGCAGTGCTAGAGATGTGACCCCGAAGAATGAGCAGTTCTTC.

The chain is built from TRBV29-1 and TRBJ2-1; TRBD2 aligns across 8 bases. Per the germline V gene, CDR1 is SQVTM and CDR2 is ANQGSEA. CDR3 length equals 17 residues. V gave up 3 bases and J gave up 8 bases; unmatched junction bases: 18. CDR3 DNA: TGCAGCGTTGATGGCCATTCGGGAGCGGGAGCGGACTATGAGCAGTTCTTC. Protein sequence: CSVDGHSGAGADYEQFF.

This clonotype has a handful of counts. V usage is TRBV7-9 and J usage is TRBJ2-3, with D possibly being TRBD2 (6 bases). This CDR3 has 14 amino acids. In germline, CDR1 is SEHNR, CDR2 FQNEAQ (reference sequence). V was clipped by 3 bases and J by 2 bases, with 9 bases between them. In DNA, the CDR3 is TGTGCCAGCAGCTTGGTGGACTACACAGATACGCAGTATTTT. This encodes CASSLVDYTDTQYF.

The chain recombines TRBV6-5 with TRBJ2-5; D assignment may be TRBD1 or TRBD2 (5 bases each). Germline V lookup: CDR1 MNHEY, CDR2 SVGAGI. The CDR3 is made up of 14 amino acids. Trimming took 4 bases from V and 7 from J, leaving 16 bases between them. The CDR3 sequence: CASSLGTWGRTQYF. In DNA, the CDR3 is TGTGCCAGCAGTTTAGGGACCTGGGGCAGGACCCAGTACTTC.

This clonotype was seen repeatedly, ten times or more. This rearrangement joins TRBV15 to TRBJ2-2; 8 bases match TRBD2. This CDR3 spans 16 amino acids. J gave up 1 base and V 1 base, and 2 bases lay outside the gene matches. Germline V gene lookup returns CDR1 LNHNV and CDR2 YYDKDF (reference sequence). In nucleotides, the CDR3 is TGTGCCACCAGCAGAGGAGCGGGAGAGAACACCGGGGAGCTGTTTTTT. Translated, it gives CATSRGAGENTGELFF.

The chain recombines TRBV12-3 or TRBV12-4 with TRBJ2-5; D may match TRBD1 or TRBD2 (7 bases each). The CDR3 runs 14 residues. Between the trimmed V and J ends, which lost 6 bases and 4 bases, there was a span of 15 bases. CDR3 region: CASSPTGRGETQYF. The CDR3 DNA reads TGTGCCAGCAGCCCGACAGGGAGGGGAGAGACCCAGTACTTC.

The CDR3 region is CASSGLAGSYEQYF. The CDR3 coding sequence is TGTGCCAGCAGTGGACTAGCGGGATCCTACGAGCAGTACTTC. The chain is built from TRBV2 and TRBJ2-7, with TRBD2 matching over 11 bases. The V gene's germline CDR1 is SNHLY and CDR2 FYNNEI. V lost 4 bases to trimming and J lost 1 base; unmatched junction nucleotides: 0. The CDR3 covers 14 residues.

This clonotype occurred a few times. V and J are TRBV13 and TRBJ2-7; D is undetermined. The CDR3 consists of 15 residues. V was trimmed by 0 bases and J by 2 bases, leaving 11 bases between them. Germline V gene lookup returns CDR1 PRHDT and CDR2 FYEKMQ (reference sequence). CDR3 sequence (DNA): TGTGCCAGCAGCTTAGGCTCGGGCCGGGCCTACGAGCAGTACTTC. Protein product: CASSLGSGRAYEQYF.

J is TRBJ2-7 and V is TRBV6-2 or TRBV6-3; D gene unclear. The CDR3 covers 15 residues. Germline-derived CDR1 and CDR2 are MNHEY and SVGEGT. The germline V and J ends were trimmed by 0 bases and 0 bases, with 9 bases remaining between them. CDR3 sequence: CASSYSPPSSYEQYF. CDR3 bases: TGTGCCAGCAGTTACTCGCCTCCTTCCTCCTACGAGCAGTACTTC.

This clonotype came up a few times. The chain recombines TRBV5-1 with TRBJ1-2; 7 bases are a match to TRBD1. V was clipped by 0 bases and J by 8 bases; unmatched bases: 13. CDR1 is SGHRS and CDR2 is YFSETQ in the germline V gene. The CDR3 extends over 16 amino acids. The CDR3 nucleotides are TGCGCCAGCAGCTTGGGACAGGGACGATCCGCGACCGGCTACACCTTC. Amino acids: CASSLGQGRSATGYTF.